A selection of T cell receptor beta chains follows, all from one sample in a study of control samples from healthy donors and cancer patients. Generated by immunoSEQ multiplex PCR, the TCRdb table keeps only in-frame clones and is missing some. The table records tens of thousands of clones, less than 90% of them present only once. Sequenced material: blood. Every receptor here comes from a woman aged 70-85 years in good health. The CDR3 runs from the conserved cysteine through the conserved F or W. Fields, in order: clone size, D gene, V gene, CDR3 protein. D genes are given only for firm matches. A clone size is listed for some rows: how often the clone was seen (once, few, many), or a class if it is expanded.

once,-,TRBV5-4,CASSSLGGSSYEQYF
-,-,TRBV7-2,CASSQENYGYTF
-,-,TRBV7-5,CARSCWCSWSTEAFF
-,-,TRBV20-1,CSASRGNGNTEAFF
-,-,TRBV30,CAWSGPERQPQHF
-,TRBD1,TRBV24-1,CATSDPAGTGLYNEQFF
-,-,TRBV2,CASSVRANEQFF
-,TRBD1,TRBV9,CASSIQTGMNTEAFF
few,-,TRBV18,CASSLSTGELFF
once,TRBD2,TRBV19,CASSISGRTSGGYEQYF
once,TRBD2,TRBV7-9,CASNPGAGGSYNEQFF
-,TRBD1,TRBV6-6,CASSDRGANYGYTF
-,TRBD1,TRBV10-3,CAISVSGRQGENGYTF
-,-,TRBV3-1/TRBV3-2,CASSQGRNTEAFF
-,TRBD1,TRBV24-1,CATSDTGQGKTEAFF
-,-,TRBV20-1,CSASRGADEQFF